This T cell receptor beta chain is drawn from a study of blood T cell repertoires in COVID-19 (TCRdb year 2020). General notes on the study: Collaborator samples came from the United States, Italy and Spain and covered acute and convalescent phases of COVID-19. A freely available public database, intended as a resource for researchers studying the immune response to SARS-CoV-2, is where the repertoires were released. The samples were drawn from two sources: the first 160 participants of the ongoing ImmuneRACE study, and 1,000 to 1,500 subjects contributed by 6 global collaborators. HLA class I and class II types, where available, came from metadata supplied by the sample provider rather than from assay-based typing. The dataset comprised deeply sampled blood TCRbeta repertoires from subjects exposed to, actively infected with, or recovered from COVID-19. A de-identified subject ID, COVID-19 status, age in years and sex were almost always included in the sample metadata. The material from the prospective study consisted of cDNA or gDNA derived from T cells, B-cell-depleted T cells, or PBMCs.

Collaborating institutions collected whole blood in K2EDTA tubes following their own protocols. For TCRbeta analysis, collaborators shipped samples as frozen whole blood, isolated PBMCs, or DNA extracted from either of those sample types. Concerning this clone: It has no known antigen specificity. No much larger clone exists at a distance of one base, and base qualities are not known.

As encoded in the germline V gene, CDR1 is SGDLS while CDR2 is YYNGEE. The V end gives up 4 bases and the J end 7 bases, leaving 5 bases in the junction not matched to a gene. Inclusive of the bounding cysteine and phenylalanine, the CDR3 is 14 residues long. Here the CDR3 DNA is all that survives: 42 bases in frame from base 1. General conclusions and limits of the study: How much clinical and demographic metadata was included differed by source and by participant, and the metadata was provided uncurated.

The immunoSEQ Assay, a bias-controlled multiplex PCR, was used to amplify TCRbeta CDR3 regions from genomic DNA. The authors' analysis ran thus. Nucleated cell counts per sample were estimated from amplification of reference gene primers within the assay. To quantify the absolute abundance of each unique TCRbeta CDR3 rearrangement, sequence reads were collapsed and filtered. For each sample, productive Simpson clonality was calculated as the square root of Simpson's diversity index across productive rearrangements. The table was pulled from immuneACCESS by TCRdb, which kept in-frame rearrangements only. Such tables lose some clones; where checked, under half of the loss comes from unresolved V genes, and the rest has no known cause. V, J and clone size were drawn from that table, and D and trimming were deduced from the DNA. The sample includes approximately 200,000 clones, with roughly nine tenths observed a single time. The top ten clones comprise roughly 2% of the sample.

The source of this sequence is a man between 35 and 55 years old with active or convalescent COVID-19. Material for sequencing was peripheral blood. The chain was built from TRBV9 and TRBJ1-2, with 12 middle bases fitting TRBD1. CDR3 region: CASSLGQGASGYTF. The bases read TGTGCCAGCAGCTTGGGACAGGGGGCAAGTGGCTACACCTTC.